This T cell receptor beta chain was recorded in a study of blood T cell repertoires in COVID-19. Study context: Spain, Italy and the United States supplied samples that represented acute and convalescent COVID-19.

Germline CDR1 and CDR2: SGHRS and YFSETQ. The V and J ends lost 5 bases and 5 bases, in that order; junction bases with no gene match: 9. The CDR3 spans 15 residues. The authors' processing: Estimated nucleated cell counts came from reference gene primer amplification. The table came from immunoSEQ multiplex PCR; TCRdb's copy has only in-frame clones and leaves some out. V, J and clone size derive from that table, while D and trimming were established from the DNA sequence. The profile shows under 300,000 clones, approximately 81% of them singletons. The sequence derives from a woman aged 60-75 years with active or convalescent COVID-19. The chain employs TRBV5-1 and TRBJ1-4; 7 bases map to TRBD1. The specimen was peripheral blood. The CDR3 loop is CASSSRQGGNEKLFF. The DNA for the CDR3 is TGCGCCAGCAGTTCCCGACAGGGTGGAAATGAAAAACTGTTTTTT.